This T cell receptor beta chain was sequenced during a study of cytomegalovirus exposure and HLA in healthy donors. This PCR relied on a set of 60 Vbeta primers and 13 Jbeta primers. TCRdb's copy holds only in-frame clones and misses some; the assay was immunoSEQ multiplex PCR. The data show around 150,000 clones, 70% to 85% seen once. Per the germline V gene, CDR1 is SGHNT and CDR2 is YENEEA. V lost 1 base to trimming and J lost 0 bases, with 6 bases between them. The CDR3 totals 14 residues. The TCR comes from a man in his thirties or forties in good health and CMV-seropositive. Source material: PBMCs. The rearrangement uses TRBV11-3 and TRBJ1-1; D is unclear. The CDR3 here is CASSLAGVNTEAFF. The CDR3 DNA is TGTGCCAGCAGCTTAGCAGGTGTGAACACTGAAGCTTTCTTT.